This TCR beta chain was identified in a study of regulatory and conventional T cells in RAG deficiency. On this clone itself: Its antigen is unknown. Likely a read error: the CDR3 ends without its conserved phenylalanine or tryptophan.

With 5 bases clipped from V and 8 bases from J, the junction kept 16 bases outside the gene matches. The CDR3 sequence is 16 residues long. Per the germline V gene, CDR1 is MNHEY and CDR2 is SMNVEV (reference sequence). Clones were read by immunoSEQ multiplex PCR, and TCRdb kept only the in-frame ones, dropping some. The repertoire includes tens of thousands of clones, nearly 95% of them detected once, and about 0.17% sits in the top ten. Blood CD4+ CD25-low CD127-high conventional T cells supplied the genomic DNA template. Broader study findings: In Omenn syndrome, Treg and Tconv repertoires overlapped >85%. Shannon entropy fell and Simpson indices rose in RAG-deficient patients. In Omenn syndrome, sorted "Tregs" may be peripherally activated cells.

This sample was shared with a second study, whose subject was regulatory T cells. That source notes: Primers: 52 TRBV forward and 13 TRBJ reverse. In patients, unique TRB V-J pairs were restricted and V/J usage skewed, especially in Tregs.

The source is a human donor in good health. The rearrangement joins TRBV27 to TRBJ1-2; 8 nucleotides line up with TRBD1. The specimen sequenced was CD25- CD4+ T cells sorted from blood. The CDR3 nucleotides are TGTGCCAGCAGTCCTAGGCGGGGACAGGCGTACGAGGGCTACACCCTC. It yields the protein CASSPRRGQAYEGYTL.